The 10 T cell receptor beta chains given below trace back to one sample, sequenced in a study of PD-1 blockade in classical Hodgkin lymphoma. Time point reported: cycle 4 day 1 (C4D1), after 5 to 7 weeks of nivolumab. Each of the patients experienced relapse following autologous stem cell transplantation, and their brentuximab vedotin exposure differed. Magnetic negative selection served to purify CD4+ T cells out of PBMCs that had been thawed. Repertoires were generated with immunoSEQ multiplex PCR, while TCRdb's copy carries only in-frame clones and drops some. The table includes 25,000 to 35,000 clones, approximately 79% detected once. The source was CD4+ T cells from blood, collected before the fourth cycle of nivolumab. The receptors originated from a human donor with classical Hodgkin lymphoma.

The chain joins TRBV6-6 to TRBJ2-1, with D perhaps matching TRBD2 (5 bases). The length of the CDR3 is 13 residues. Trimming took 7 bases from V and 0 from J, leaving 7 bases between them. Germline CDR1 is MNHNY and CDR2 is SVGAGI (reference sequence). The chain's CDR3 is CASKEASYNEQFF. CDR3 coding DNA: TGTGCCAGCAAGGAGGCCTCCTACAATGAGCAGTTCTTC.

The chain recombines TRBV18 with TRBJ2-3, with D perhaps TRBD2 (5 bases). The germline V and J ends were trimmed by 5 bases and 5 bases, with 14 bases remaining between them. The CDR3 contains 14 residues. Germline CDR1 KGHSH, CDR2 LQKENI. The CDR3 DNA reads TGTGCCAGCTCAGTATCCGGGGTGGTAGATACGCAGTATTTT. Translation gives CASSVSGVVDTQYF. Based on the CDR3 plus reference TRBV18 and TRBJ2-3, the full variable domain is NAGVMQNPRHLVRRRGQEARLRCSPMKGHSHVYWYRQLPEEGLKFMVYLQKENIIDESGMPKERFSAEFPKEGPSILRIQQVVRGDSAAYFCASSVSGVVDTQYFGPGTRLTVL.

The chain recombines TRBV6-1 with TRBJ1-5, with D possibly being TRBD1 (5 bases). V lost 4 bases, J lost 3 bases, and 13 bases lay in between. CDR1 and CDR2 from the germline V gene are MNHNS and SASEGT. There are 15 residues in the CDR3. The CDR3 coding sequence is TGTGCCAGCAGTGGCCTTGCTGGGACCAATCAGCCCCAGCATTTT. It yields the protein CASSGLAGTNQPQHF.

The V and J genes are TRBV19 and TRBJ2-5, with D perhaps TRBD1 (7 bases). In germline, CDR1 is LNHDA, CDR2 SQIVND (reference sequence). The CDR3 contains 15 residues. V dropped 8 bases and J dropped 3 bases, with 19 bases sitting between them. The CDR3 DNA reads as TGTGCCAGTGGAGGGAGAGGGGGCGCGGAAGAGACCCAGTACTTC. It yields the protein CASGGRGGAEETQYF. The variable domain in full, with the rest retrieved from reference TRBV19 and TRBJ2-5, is DGGITQSPKYLFRKEGQNVTLSCEQNLNHDAMYWYRQDPGQGLRLIYYSQIVNDFQKGDIAEGYSVSREKKESFPLTVTSAQKNPTAFYLCASGGRGGAEETQYFGPGTRLLVL.

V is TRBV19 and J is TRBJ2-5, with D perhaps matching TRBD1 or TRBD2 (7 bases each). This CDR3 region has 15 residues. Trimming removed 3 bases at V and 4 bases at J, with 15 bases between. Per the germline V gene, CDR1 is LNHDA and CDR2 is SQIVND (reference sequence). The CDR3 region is CASSIDREGRETQYF. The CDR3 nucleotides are TGTGCCAGTAGTATCGACAGGGAGGGGCGAGAGACCCAGTACTTC.

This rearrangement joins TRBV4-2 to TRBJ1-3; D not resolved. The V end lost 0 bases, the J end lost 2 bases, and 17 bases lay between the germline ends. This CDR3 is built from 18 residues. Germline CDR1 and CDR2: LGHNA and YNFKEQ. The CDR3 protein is CASSQDVLLGTPGNTIYF. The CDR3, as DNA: TGTGCCAGCAGCCAAGATGTTTTGCTGGGAACTCCTGGAAACACCATATATTTT.

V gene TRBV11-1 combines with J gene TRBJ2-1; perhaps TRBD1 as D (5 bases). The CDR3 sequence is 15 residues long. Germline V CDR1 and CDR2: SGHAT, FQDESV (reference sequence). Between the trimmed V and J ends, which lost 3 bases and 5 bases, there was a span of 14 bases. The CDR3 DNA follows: TGTGCCAGCAGCTTCATCTTCGCAGGGAACAATGAGCAGTTCTTC. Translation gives CASSFIFAGNNEQFF.

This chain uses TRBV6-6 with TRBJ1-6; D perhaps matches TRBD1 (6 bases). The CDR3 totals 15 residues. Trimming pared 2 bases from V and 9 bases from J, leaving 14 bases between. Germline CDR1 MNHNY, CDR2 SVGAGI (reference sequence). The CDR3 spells CASSYPPGAGSPLHF. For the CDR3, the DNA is TGTGCCAGCAGTTACCCCCCAGGGGCCGGTTCACCCCTCCACTTT.

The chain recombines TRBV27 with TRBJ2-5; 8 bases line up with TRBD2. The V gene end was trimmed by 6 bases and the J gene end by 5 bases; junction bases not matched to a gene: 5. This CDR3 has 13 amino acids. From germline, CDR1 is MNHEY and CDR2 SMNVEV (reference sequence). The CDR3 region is CASRGAGAETQYF. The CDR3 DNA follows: TGTGCCAGCAGGGGAGCGGGAGCGGAGACCCAGTACTTC.

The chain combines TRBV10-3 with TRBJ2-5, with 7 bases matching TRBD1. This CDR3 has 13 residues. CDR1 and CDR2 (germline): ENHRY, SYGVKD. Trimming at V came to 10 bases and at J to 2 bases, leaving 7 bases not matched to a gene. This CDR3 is CATLDRRQETQYF. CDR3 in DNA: TGTGCCACGCTGGACAGGAGGCAAGAGACCCAGTACTTC.